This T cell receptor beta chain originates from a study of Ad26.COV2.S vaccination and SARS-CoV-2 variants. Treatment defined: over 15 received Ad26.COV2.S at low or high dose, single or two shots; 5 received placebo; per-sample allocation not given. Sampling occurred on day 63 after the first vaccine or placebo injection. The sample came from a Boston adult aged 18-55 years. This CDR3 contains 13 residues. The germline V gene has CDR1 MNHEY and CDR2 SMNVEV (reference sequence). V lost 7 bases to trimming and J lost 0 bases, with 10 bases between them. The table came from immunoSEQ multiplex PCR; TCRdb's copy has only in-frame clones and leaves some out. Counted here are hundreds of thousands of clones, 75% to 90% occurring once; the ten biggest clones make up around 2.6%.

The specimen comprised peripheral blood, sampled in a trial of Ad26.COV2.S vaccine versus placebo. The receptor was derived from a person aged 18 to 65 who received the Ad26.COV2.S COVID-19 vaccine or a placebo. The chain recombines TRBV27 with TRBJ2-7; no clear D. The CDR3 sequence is CASTDTFSYEQYF. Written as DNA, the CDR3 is TGTGCCAGCACAGACACCTTCTCCTACGAGCAGTACTTC.